Presented here are 10 T cell receptor beta chains from one specimen sequenced in a study of T cells in Graves' hyperthyroidism and ophthalmopathy. Amplification of TCR beta CDR3 regions was performed using RNA transcripts as template. The primer set for the first-round RT-PCR of the TCR CDR3 was HTBI. TCRdb called the multiplex PCR reads again in MiXCR, with one record for every CDR3 protein. The data show around 250,000 distinct CDR3 sequences, with 13% to 15% seen just once and about an eighth held by the top ten. Sequences were obtained from blood. The source of these receptors is a woman aged 35 to 49 with Graves' hyperthyroidism that later progressed to Graves' ophthalmopathy.

To note about this clonotype: A much larger clone sits a single nucleotide away, making a read error possible. The gene calls are TRBV18 and TRBJ2-4; D is perhaps TRBD1 (6 bases). Germline values: CDR1 KGHSH, CDR2 LQKENI. CDR3 size: 14 residues. The CDR3 DNA is TGTCCCAGCTCACTAGGACAGACTGGGGACATTCAGTACTTC. Residues: CPSSLGQTGDIQYF.

There are many counts of this clonotype. The genes are TRBV20-1 and TRBJ2-1; unclear D gene. The CDR3 is 12 amino acids. The V end was cut by 3 bases, the J end by 6 bases, with 9 bases between. Germline loops: CDR1 DFQATT, CDR2 SNEGSKA (reference sequence). In DNA, the CDR3 is TGCAGTGCTAGTAGTATGAGCAATGAGCAGTTCTTC. Amino acid sequence: CSASSMSNEQFF.

This clonotype was counted ten times or more. The V gene is TRBV2, the J gene TRBJ1-1; tentative D call: TRBD1 (5 bases). CDR1 and CDR2 (germline): SNHLY, FYNNEI. The CDR3 has 12 amino acids. With 8 bases removed from V and 1 base from J, the gap between germline ends came to 8 bases. Here the CDR3 DNA reads TGTGCCAGCGACAGAAGGAACACTGAAGCTTTCTTT. It yields the protein CASDRRNTEAFF.

Many counts were recorded for this clonotype. The CDR3, as DNA: TGTGCCAGCAGTCAGGACAGGTATACGCAGTATTTT. It encodes CASSQDRYTQYF. This chain links TRBV28 with TRBJ2-3; 7 nucleotides align to TRBD1. Per the germline V gene, CDR1 is MDHEN and CDR2 is SYDVKM. The CDR3 sequence is 12 residues long. Trimming cost V 5 bases and J 7 bases; bases outside gene matches: 3.

Worth noting for this clonotype: This may stem from a read error, because a much larger clone lies one nucleotide away. The chain employs TRBV5-4 and TRBJ1-1; D is unresolved. The CDR3 loop spans 14 amino acids. The V gene's germline CDR1 is SGHNT and CDR2 YYREEE (reference sequence). The chain's CDR3 is CASTVDPGYTDAFF. CDR3 DNA sequence: TGTGCCAGCACCGTGGACCCGGGATATACTGACGCTTTCTTT.

The chain joins TRBV27 to TRBJ2-2; perhaps TRBD2 as D (6 bases). The V gene lost 11 bases and the J gene lost 4 bases, with 20 bases spanning the gap. The CDR3 runs 15 residues. The germline V gene has CDR1 MNHEY and CDR2 SMNVEV (reference sequence). The DNA for the CDR3 is TGTGCCGCCGCGGACTTAGCGGCGGGCACCGGGGAGCTGTTTTTT. The encoded protein is CAAADLAAGTGELFF.

This clonotype occurred many times. V and J are TRBV7-2 and TRBJ2-7; 8 bases fit TRBD2. J was trimmed by 0 bases and V by 2 bases; bases with no gene match: 9. The CDR3 contains 17 residues. Germline CDR1 SGHTA, CDR2 FQGNSA. CDR3 residues: CASSLKAGALSSYEQYF. The CDR3 nucleotides read TGTGCCAGCAGCTTAAAAGCGGGAGCTCTAAGCTCCTACGAGCAGTACTTC.

This clonotype was seen ten or more times. The V gene is TRBV28, the J gene TRBJ2-7; D gene ambiguous. This CDR3 is built from 12 residues. From germline, CDR1 is MDHEN and CDR2 SYDVKM. Trimming cost V 5 bases and J 4 bases, with 9 bases left between them. As DNA, the CDR3 is TGTGCCAGCAGTCCTACAGTTTACGAGCAGTACTTC. It yields the protein CASSPTVYEQYF.

V gene TRBV10-3 combines with J gene TRBJ2-1; D might be TRBD1 or TRBD2, each matching 5 bases. Per the germline V gene, CDR1 is ENHRY and CDR2 is SYGVKD. V was cut by 6 bases and J by 6 bases, with 18 bases left in between. The CDR3 is made up of 15 amino acids. In DNA form, the CDR3 reads TGTGCCATCAGGAGGGGAAGCTCTCAGACCAATGAGCAGTTCTTC. Its protein product is CAIRRGSSQTNEQFF.

This clonotype was observed at least ten times. The chain employs TRBV11-2 and TRBJ2-4; no firm D call. The V end was cut by 3 bases, the J end by 7 bases, with 13 bases between. The germline CDR1 and CDR2 sequences are SGHAT and FQNNGV. The CDR3 has 14 residues. Here the CDR3 reads CASSLSSTGNIQYF. The CDR3 DNA reads as TGTGCCAGCAGCTTGTCGAGTACTGGTAACATTCAGTACTTC. The variable domain in full, with the rest retrieved from reference TRBV11-2 and TRBJ2-4, is EAGVAQSPRYKIIEKRQSVAFWCNPISGHATLYWYQQILGQGPKLLIQFQNNGVVDDSQLPKDRFSAERLKGVDSTLKIQPAKLEDSAVYLCASSLSSTGNIQYFGAGTRLSVL.